One sample yielded the 29 T cell receptor beta chains listed below, sequenced in a study of Ad26.COV2.S vaccination and SARS-CoV-2 variants (TCRdb year 2021). The receptor library was made with the immunoSEQ multiplex PCR assay. TCRdb took this table from immuneACCESS and kept in-frame rearrangements with V and J called. Such tables lack part of the clones; where checked against another copy, unresolved V genes explain under half of the gap, and the rest is unexplained. Counted in this sample were 400,000 to 450,000 clones; 80% to 95% of them appeared once. The top ten clones comprise around 4.5% of the sample. The treatment or condition label of this sample denotes: around 19 received Ad26.COV2.S at low or high dose, single or two shots; several received placebo; per-sample allocation not given. Repertoires of vaccine and placebo recipients were sequenced from samples taken on day 63 after the first injection.

The specimen comprised peripheral blood, sampled in a trial of Ad26.COV2.S vaccine versus placebo. Receptor source: a person aged 18-65 years who received the Ad26.COV2.S COVID-19 vaccine or a placebo.

This sequence joins TRBV6-2 or TRBV6-3 and TRBJ2-5; D gene uncertain. Trimming shortened V by 4 bases and J by 2 bases, and 14 bases separated the two germline ends. This CDR3 has 15 amino acids. The germline V gene has CDR1 MNHEY and CDR2 SVGEGT. The CDR3 region has the DNA TGTGCCAGCAGTTCCCGGAAGGCTGTACAAGAGACCCAGTACTTC. Residues: CASSSRKAVQETQYF.

The CDR3 DNA reads as TGTGCCAGCTCACCACCCCTGGCCCAGTACCAAGAGACCCAGTACTTC. It is translated as CASSPPLAQYQETQYF. The V gene is TRBV18, the J gene TRBJ2-5; D not resolved. V lost 0 bases, J lost 0 bases, and 11 bases lay in between. This CDR3 contains 16 residues. Germline CDR1 and CDR2: KGHSH and LQKENI. The variable domain in full, with the rest retrieved from reference TRBV18 and TRBJ2-5, is NAGVMQNPRHLVRRRGQEARLRCSPMKGHSHVYWYRQLPEEGLKFMVYLQKENIIDESGMPKERFSAEFPKEGPSILRIQQVVRGDSAAYFCASSPPLAQYQETQYFGPGTRLLVL.

For the CDR3, the DNA is TGCGCCAGCAATGGACAGGGGGCACCCACTGAAGCTTTCTTT. Translated: CASNGQGAPTEAFF. V usage is TRBV5-1 and J usage is TRBJ1-1; the match to TRBD1 covers 11 bases. Germline V gives CDR1 SGHRS, CDR2 YFSETQ. Trimming at V came to 6 bases and at J to 4 bases, leaving 5 bases not matched to a gene. CDR3 length: 14 residues.

The chain links TRBV3-1 (or the pseudogene TRBV3-2) to TRBJ1-1; TRBD1 aligns across 7 bases. CDR1 and CDR2 from the germline V gene are LGHDT and YNNKEL (reference sequence). Trimming took 5 bases from V and 6 from J; bases not matched to a gene: 6. The CDR3 consists of 13 residues. The CDR3 DNA is TGTGCCAGCAGCTTTAACAGGGGCCCTGAAGCTTTCTTT. Translation: CASSFNRGPEAFF.

This chain uses TRBV5-8 with TRBJ2-3; maybe TRBD1 (6 bases). Germline lookup yields CDR1 SGHTS and CDR2 YDEGEE. CDR3 length equals 16 residues. Trimming removed 3 bases at V and 2 bases at J, with 16 bases between. The CDR3 loop reads CASSSGTTGNTDTQYF. For the CDR3, the DNA is TGTGCCAGCAGCTCTGGGACCACAGGGAACACAGATACGCAGTATTTT.

The V call is TRBV4-1, the J call TRBJ2-1, with TRBD1 identical over 9 bases. With 5 bases clipped from V and 3 bases from J, the junction kept 8 bases outside the gene matches. CDR1 and CDR2 (germline): MGHRA, YSYEKL. This CDR3 is built from 16 residues. CDR3 protein: CASSWSGTGNYNEQFF. CDR3 DNA: TGCGCCAGCAGCTGGTCCGGGACAGGGAACTACAATGAGCAGTTCTTC.

The rearrangement links TRBV13 to TRBJ2-5; 7 nucleotides line up with TRBD2. After removal of 3 bases from V and 7 bases from J, the junction contained 5 bases not matched to a gene. Germline assignment: CDR1 PRHDT and CDR2 FYEKMQ (reference sequence). The CDR3 extends over 13 amino acids. The CDR3 nucleotides are TGTGCCAGCAGCTTGGGCTGGGAGGGGACCCAGTACTTC. This codes for CASSLGWEGTQYF.

The chain has TRBV20-1 and TRBJ2-1, with unresolved D. Germline CDR1 DFQATT, CDR2 SNEGSKA (reference sequence). This CDR3 is built from 12 residues. Trimming removed 3 bases from V and 5 bases from J, with 8 bases in between. The DNA of the CDR3 is TGCAGTGCTAGTTCGGTCAACAATGAGCAGTTCTTC. Translated, it gives CSASSVNNEQFF.

The genes are TRBV27 and TRBJ2-3; TRBD2 agrees at 10 bases. Looked up from germline, CDR1 is MNHEY and CDR2 is SMNVEV (reference sequence). The CDR3 has 19 amino acids. Trimming cost V 6 bases and J 0 bases; bases outside gene matches: 15. The CDR3 bases are TGTGCCAGCAGCTTACTCCGGCTAGCGGGAGCTGTAAGCACAGATACGCAGTATTTT. Its protein product is CASSLLRLAGAVSTDTQYF.

V is TRBV13 and J is TRBJ2-3; 7 nucleotides match TRBD2. The CDR3 contains 13 residues. V trimming: 4 bases; J trimming: 8 bases; junction bases outside the gene matches: 6. CDR1 PRHDT and CDR2 FYEKMQ come from the germline V gene (reference sequence). CDR3 amino acids: CASSSGSGGTQYF. Written as DNA, the CDR3 is TGTGCCAGCAGCTCCGGCTCGGGGGGTACGCAGTATTTT.

V is TRBV5-5 and J is TRBJ2-2; D perhaps matches TRBD1 (6 bases). V was pared by 1 base and J by 3 bases, with 10 bases between. The germline CDR1 and CDR2 sequences are SGHKS and YYEKEE (reference sequence). This CDR3 spans 15 amino acids. The CDR3 DNA follows: TGTGCCAGCAGCTTGAGGCAGGGGTACACCGGGGAGCTGTTTTTT. Encoded protein: CASSLRQGYTGELFF.

The chain joins TRBV27 to TRBJ2-7; 8 nucleotides line up with TRBD1. Germline V gene lookup returns CDR1 MNHEY and CDR2 SMNVEV (reference sequence). The CDR3 totals 16 residues. V was pared by 2 bases and J by 4 bases, with 10 bases of the junction left unmatched. The CDR3 region has the DNA TGTGCCAGCAGTTTAAAGGCAGGGGGCATCAGATACGAGCAGTACTTC. As protein: CASSLKAGGIRYEQYF.

The rearrangement joins TRBV6-6 to TRBJ2-2, with a possible D match to TRBD2 (6 bases). V lost 0 bases to trimming and J lost 0 bases, with 8 bases between them. CDR1 is MNHNY and CDR2 is SVGAGI in the germline V gene (reference sequence). The CDR3 runs 16 residues. The CDR3 nucleotides are TGTGCCAGCAGTTACTCTCGACTAGCGAACACCGGGGAGCTGTTTTTT. It specifies CASSYSRLANTGELFF.

In the case of this clone: Other DNA sequences of this sample code for an identical CDR3. This CDR3 is CATSRGGDSYEQYF. The CDR3 DNA reads as TGTGCCACCAGCAGAGGGGGGGACTCCTACGAGCAGTACTTC. The chain employs TRBV15 and TRBJ2-7; D possibly corresponds to TRBD2 (6 bases). This CDR3 is 14 amino acids long. CDR1 LNHNV and CDR2 YYDKDF come from the germline V gene (reference sequence). V was trimmed by 1 base and J by 0 bases, leaving 7 bases between them.

This rearrangement joins TRBV28 to TRBJ2-2; D might be TRBD1 (5 bases). Trimming left V 3 bases short and J 7 bases short, with 12 bases between. The CDR3 contains 14 residues. CDR1 MDHEN and CDR2 SYDVKM come from the germline V gene. The CDR3 nucleotides are TGTGCCAGCAGTTTCCCAGGGTACATCGGGGAGCTGTTTTTT. It codes for CASSFPGYIGELFF.

CDR3 amino acids: CASSLGPFYEQYF. The CDR3 bases are TGTGCCAGCAGCTTAGGACCCTTCTACGAGCAGTACTTC. The genes are TRBV11-2 and TRBJ2-7; unclear D gene. Trimming took 1 base from V and 3 from J, leaving 7 bases between them. Per the germline V gene, CDR1 is SGHAT and CDR2 is FQNNGV. The CDR3 runs to 13 residues.

This chain joins TRBV4-3 and TRBJ1-6; TRBD1 matches at 8 bases. Per germline, CDR1 LGHNA and CDR2 YSLEER. V dropped 0 bases and J dropped 7; count of bases not matched to a gene: 2. The CDR3 is 15 residues long. Here the CDR3 DNA reads TGCGCCAGCAGCCAAGACAGGGGGCGGAATTCACCCCTCCACTTT. Its translation is CASSQDRGRNSPLHF.

The chain combines TRBV30 with TRBJ1-5; TRBD1 matches 8 bases. Per the germline V gene, CDR1 is GTSNPN and CDR2 is SVGIG (reference sequence). With 3 bases clipped from V and 1 base from J, the junction kept 14 bases outside the gene matches. The CDR3 contains 18 residues. CDR3 loop: CAWSDRGGQGRSNQPQHF. The CDR3 region has the DNA TGTGCCTGGAGCGACAGGGGCGGCCAAGGTCGGAGCAATCAGCCCCAGCATTTT.

Details on this clone: At the DNA level, this CDR3 is encoded by other sequences in the same sample as well. The chain links TRBV7-9 to TRBJ1-6; D may be TRBD1 (6 bases). V was shortened by 1 base and J by 7 bases, with 11 bases between the two germline ends. This CDR3 comprises 15 residues. Germline-derived CDR1 and CDR2 are SEHNR and FQNEAQ (reference sequence). In DNA, the CDR3 is TGTGCCAGCAGCTTAGACAGGGCCTTGAATTCACCCCTCCACTTT. This encodes CASSLDRALNSPLHF.

The chain combines TRBV5-1 with TRBJ2-2; TRBD2 matches 8 bases. This CDR3 contains 15 residues. The ends lost 5 bases at V and 6 bases at J; junction bases unmatched: 9. Germline V gives CDR1 SGHRS, CDR2 YFSETQ. CDR3 sequence: CASSSLSGGPGELFF. CDR3 sequence (DNA): TGCGCCAGCAGTTCCCTCTCGGGAGGGCCCGGGGAGCTGTTTTTT.

This clone was seen a single time. This chain uses TRBV29-1 with TRBJ2-1; D remains ambiguous. Germline CDR1 SQVTM, CDR2 ANQGSEA. This CDR3 is built from 13 residues. V was cut by 0 bases and J by 6 bases, with 9 bases left in between. The CDR3, as DNA: TGCAGCGTTGAAGATCCCCAAACCAATGAGCAGTTCTTC. This translates into CSVEDPQTNEQFF.

This clone was detected only a few times. This sequence joins TRBV19 and TRBJ2-7; 12 bases agree with TRBD2. The CDR3 is made up of 13 amino acids. Germline V CDR1 and CDR2: LNHDA, SQIVND (reference sequence). V dropped 10 bases and J dropped 8; count of bases not matched to a gene: 9. CDR3 DNA sequence: TGTGCCACTCGGACTAGCGGGACCGTACAGCAGTACTTC. This encodes CATRTSGTVQQYF. The full variable domain, completed using reference TRBV19 and TRBJ2-7, is DGGITQSPKYLFRKEGQNVTLSCEQNLNHDAMYWYRQDPGQGLRLIYYSQIVNDFQKGDIAEGYSVSREKKESFPLTVTSAQKNPTAFYLCATRTSGTVQQYFGPGTRLTVT.

V usage is TRBV18 and J usage is TRBJ2-7; D call uncertain. The CDR3 has 15 amino acids. Per the germline V gene, CDR1 is KGHSH and CDR2 is LQKENI. Trimming shortened V by 1 base and J by 0 bases, and 10 bases separated the two germline ends. The DNA for the CDR3 is TGTGCCAGCTCACCACTCGCCCGGAGCTCCTACGAGCAGTACTTC. It is translated as CASSPLARSSYEQYF.

V and J are TRBV19 and TRBJ2-7, with 8 positions matching TRBD2. V lost 3 bases, J lost 3 bases, and 4 bases stayed unmatched. CDR3 length: 14 residues. Germline V CDR1 and CDR2: LNHDA, SQIVND (reference sequence). CDR3 in DNA: TGTGCCAGTAGTATGCAGGCGGGAGGCTACGAGCAGTACTTC. The encoded protein is CASSMQAGGYEQYF. The full variable domain, its missing parts supplied by reference TRBV19 and TRBJ2-7, is DGGITQSPKYLFRKEGQNVTLSCEQNLNHDAMYWYRQDPGQGLRLIYYSQIVNDFQKGDIAEGYSVSREKKESFPLTVTSAQKNPTAFYLCASSMQAGGYEQYFGPGTRLTVT.

The chain employs TRBV7-3 and TRBJ2-7; weak D call: TRBD2 (5 bases). Germline V CDR1 and CDR2: SGHTA, FQGTGA. There are 16 residues in the CDR3. V gave up 1 base and J gave up 4 bases, with 17 bases separating them. This chain's CDR3 is CASSLIPPGLFYEQYF. For the CDR3, the DNA is TGTGCCAGCAGCTTAATTCCCCCTGGACTTTTTTACGAGCAGTACTTC.

This clone is a singleton in its sample. This rearrangement joins TRBV27 to TRBJ2-5; a possible D gene is TRBD1 (6 bases). V was shortened by 3 bases and J by 0 bases, with 20 bases between the two germline ends. The CDR3 length is 18 residues. The germline V gene has CDR1 MNHEY and CDR2 SMNVEV (reference sequence). CDR3 in DNA: TGTGCCAGCAGTTTTACACCCCCGGACAGCCTAAACCAAGAGACCCAGTACTTC. As protein: CASSFTPPDSLNQETQYF.

V gene TRBV27 combines with J gene TRBJ2-1; 10 bases are shared with TRBD2. With 8 bases clipped from V and 8 bases from J, the junction kept 12 bases outside the gene matches. Per the germline V gene, CDR1 is MNHEY and CDR2 is SMNVEV (reference sequence). This CDR3 is built from 15 residues. CDR3 DNA: TGTGCCAGCCTCCTTAGCGGGAGGCCACGCGATGAGCAGTTCTTC. The encoded protein is CASLLSGRPRDEQFF.

This clone was observed a handful of times. This chain joins TRBV7-2 and TRBJ2-1; D is possibly TRBD2 (7 bases). The CDR3 has 16 amino acids. V gave up 2 bases and J gave up 3 bases, with 14 bases separating them. Germline CDR1 SGHTA, CDR2 FQGNSA. The CDR3 region is CASSLKGRGVYNEQFF. The CDR3 nucleotides read TGTGCCAGCAGCTTAAAGGGGAGGGGGGTCTACAATGAGCAGTTCTTC. The variable domain in full, completed from reference TRBV7-2 and TRBJ2-1, reads GAGVSQSPSNKVTEKGKDVELRCDPISGHTALYWYRQSLGQGLEFLIYFQGNSAPDKSGLPSDRFSAERTGGSVSTLTIQRTQQEDSAVYLCASSLKGRGVYNEQFFGPGTRLTVL.

V gene TRBV18 combines with J gene TRBJ2-7; 7 bases are a match to TRBD1. CDR3 size: 13 residues. Germline loops: CDR1 KGHSH, CDR2 LQKENI. V shed 5 bases, J shed 5 bases, and the junction held 6 bases outside the gene matches. CDR3 in amino acids: CASSGGQANEQYF. The CDR3 coding sequence is TGTGCCAGCTCAGGCGGACAGGCCAACGAGCAGTACTTC.